These T cell receptor beta chains were read from a single sample in a study of post-analysis software for immune sequencing data. TCRdb re-derived calls from the PCR reads in MiXCR, one entry per CDR3 protein. The sample has roughly 730,000 distinct CDR3 sequences, just under 30% seen once. The sample was blood. The source is a girl aged 5-17 years with multiple sclerosis. Each CDR3 is given with its conserved first and last residue. D genes are given only for firm matches. Some rows have no size entry. The others give once, few or many, or a class for an expanded clone.

d_gene,v_gene,abundance,j_gene,CDR3nt,CDR3aa
.,TRBV18,few,TRBJ2-5,TGTGCCAGCTCCAGAGAAGTTACAGCCCAAGAGACCCAGTACTTC,CASSREVTAQETQYF
.,TRBV4-3,.,TRBJ2-7,TGCGCCAGCAGCCAAGAACAGCGCTCCTACGAGCAGTACTTC,CASSQEQRSYEQYF
.,TRBV20-1,.,TRBJ1-6,TGCAGTGCTAGTTCTGCCTTGGGAGGTACCCTCCACTTT,CSASSALGGTLHF
TRBD1,TRBV25-1,.,TRBJ2-1,TGTGCCAGCAGGAGTCCAGGGGGCTTAGGTGAGCAGTTCTTC,CASRSPGGLGEQFF
.,TRBV20-1,few,TRBJ1-2,TGCAGTGCGGTTGACAGCCTAGTAGGTGGCTACACCTTC,CSAVDSLVGGYTF
.,TRBV21-1,few,TRBJ2-5,TGTGCCAGCAGCAAAGCCGGAAAGGGCCGTGGATGGGAGACCCAGTACTTC,CASSKAGKGRGWETQYF
TRBD1,TRBV27,.,TRBJ2-7,TGTGCCAGCAGTTTACCCAAGGCCGGGACAGTCTACGAGCAGTACTTC,CASSLPKAGTVYEQYF
TRBD1,TRBV10-3,many,TRBJ2-5,TGTGCCATCAGCTTACAGGGGGCTGGGCAAGAGACCCAGTACTTC,CAISLQGAGQETQYF
.,TRBV7-2,few,TRBJ2-7,TGTGCCAGCAGCCGCCCGGGAACAAAATACGAGCAGTACTTC,CASSRPGTKYEQYF
.,TRBV5-1,.,TRBJ2-2,TGCGCCAGCAGCCCCTACCCTATAGGCACGAACACCGGGGAGCTGTTTTTT,CASSPYPIGTNTGELFF
TRBD2,TRBV24-1,few,TRBJ2-1,TGTGCCACCAGTGCTAGCGGGGGTTACAATGAGCAGTTCTTC,CATSASGGYNEQFF
TRBD2,TRBV6-2/TRBV6-3,few,TRBJ2-1,TGTGCCAGCAGTCTATACGAATCCTCGACTAGCGGGACCTACAATGAGCAGTTCTTC,CASSLYESSTSGTYNEQFF
.,TRBV28,.,TRBJ2-5,TGTGCCAGCAGTTCGAGTCGGGGGCCTAGGTTCTGGGGGACCCAGTACTTC,CASSSSRGPRFWGTQYF
.,TRBV5-1,.,TRBJ1-4,TGCGCCAGCAGCTTCTTGGGGGCTACTAATGAAAAACTGTTTTTT,CASSFLGATNEKLFF
.,TRBV6-6,.,TRBJ1-2,TGTGCCAGCAGTTTTCGCGACAGAGCCCGAGGCTACACCTTC,CASSFRDRARGYTF
.,TRBV20-1,.,TRBJ2-3,TGCAGTGCCCACCCGTTTGGGTCTACAGTCACAGATACGCAGTATTTT,CSAHPFGSTVTDTQYF
TRBD1,TRBV29-1,few,TRBJ2-5,TGCAGCGGCGGGACAGGGCAAGAGACCCAGTACTTC,CSGGTGQETQYF
.,TRBV5-1,few,TRBJ2-5,TGCGCCAGCAGCCCGACCTGGTCAGCCCAAGAGACCCAGTACTTC,CASSPTWSAQETQYF
.,TRBV7-2,.,TRBJ2-3,TGTGCCAGCAGAACGGGGTGGGGGGCAGATACGCAGTATTTT,CASRTGWGADTQYF
TRBD1,TRBV5-6,few,TRBJ2-7,TGTGCCAGCAGATATGGACAGGGGCTCGAGCAGTACTTC,CASRYGQGLEQYF
TRBD1,TRBV14,.,TRBJ2-4,TGTGCCAGCAGCCAGAGAGGACAGGGGGAAAACATTCAGTACTTC,CASSQRGQGENIQYF
TRBD2,TRBV29-1,few,TRBJ2-3,TGCAGCGTTGAATTATCGTGGGAGGGAGGCACAGATACGCAGTATTTT,CSVELSWEGGTDTQYF
.,TRBV12-3/TRBV12-4,.,TRBJ1-5,TGTGCCAGCAGTGGGGGCAGGGCTCAGCCCCAGCATTTT,CASSGGRAQPQHF
.,TRBV6-4,.,TRBJ1-2,TGTGCCAGCAGTGACTCTCGGAGACGCAACTATGGCTACACCTTC,CASSDSRRRNYGYTF
.,TRBV28,.,TRBJ1-5,TGTGCCAGCAGTAAAAGAGGACATTGTTATTCCCAGCATTTT,CASSKRGHCYSQHF
.,TRBV5-1,few,TRBJ2-5,TGCGCCAGCAGCTTGGGAGGGCGGCTCATGACTCCAGAGACCCAGTACTTC,CASSLGGRLMTPETQYF
.,TRBV27,.,TRBJ2-7,TGTGCCAGCAGTTTAGATCAGGGAGGCTACGAGCAGTACTTC,CASSLDQGGYEQYF
TRBD1,TRBV20-1,few,TRBJ1-5,TGCAGTGCTTTACGTGGACAGGCGGGAATTAGGGATCAGCCCCAGCATTTT,CSALRGQAGIRDQPQHF
.,TRBV29-1,few,TRBJ2-3,TGCAGCGTTGAACCGACCATGACGGGGGCAGATACGCAGTATTTT,CSVEPTMTGADTQYF
.,TRBV20-1,.,TRBJ2-7,TGCAGTGGGTTTCGGGACGAGCAGTACTTC,CSGFRDEQYF
.,TRBV29-1,.,TRBJ2-3,TGCAGCGTTGAGAGTCTAGATACGCAGTATTTT,CSVESLDTQYF
.,TRBV7-2,.,TRBJ2-5,TGTGCCAGCAGCCCGGGGCCCTACAATGAGCAGTACTTC,CASSPGPYNEQYF
.,TRBV28,.,TRBJ2-1,TGTGCCAGCAGCCGGTCACAAAGCTCCTACAATGAGCAGTTCTTC,CASSRSQSSYNEQFF
.,TRBV24-1,.,TRBJ2-5,TGTGCCACCAGTGACGCCGCGTGGGAGACCCAGTACTTC,CATSDAAWETQYF
.,TRBV20-1,few,TRBJ1-5,TGCAGTGCTCGCAAAGGGAATCAGCCCCAGCATTTT,CSARKGNQPQHF